This record looks at one TCR beta chain sequence and its context. The antigen is unknown. CDR1 is SGDLS and CDR2 is YYNGEE in the germline V gene. The CDR3 totals 13 residues. V lost 1 base, J lost 5 bases, and 7 bases lay in between. The sample comes from a study of cytomegalovirus exposure and HLA in healthy donors. The PCR employed 60 Vbeta primers together with 13 Jbeta primers. Sequenced by immunoSEQ multiplex PCR; TCRdb stores in-frame clones only, minus some. The sample records under 170,000 clones, 79% being singletons. Study outcomes and limitations: Previous analysis showed most TCR beta V segments were productive about 87% or about 30% of the time.

This clonotype was sampled from a man over 45 in good health and CMV-seropositive. The sample taken for sequencing was PBMCs. This sequence joins TRBV9 and TRBJ2-1; D ambiguous. CDR3 sequence reads: CASSVSVHNEQFF. CDR3 DNA: TGTGCCAGCAGCGTATCAGTCCACAATGAGCAGTTCTTC.